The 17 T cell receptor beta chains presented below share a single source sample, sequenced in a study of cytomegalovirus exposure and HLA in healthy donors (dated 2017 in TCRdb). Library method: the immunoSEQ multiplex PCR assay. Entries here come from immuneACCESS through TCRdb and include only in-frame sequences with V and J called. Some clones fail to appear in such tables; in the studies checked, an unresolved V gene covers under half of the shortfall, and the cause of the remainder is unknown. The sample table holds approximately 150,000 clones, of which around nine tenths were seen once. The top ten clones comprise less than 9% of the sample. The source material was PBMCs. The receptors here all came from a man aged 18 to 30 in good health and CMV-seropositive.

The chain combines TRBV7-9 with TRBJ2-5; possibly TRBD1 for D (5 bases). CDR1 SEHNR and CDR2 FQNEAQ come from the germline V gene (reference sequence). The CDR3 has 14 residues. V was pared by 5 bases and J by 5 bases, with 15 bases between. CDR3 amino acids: CASSLQVSQETQYF. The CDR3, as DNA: TGTGCCAGCAGCCTACAGGTTTCCCAGGAGACCCAGTACTTC.

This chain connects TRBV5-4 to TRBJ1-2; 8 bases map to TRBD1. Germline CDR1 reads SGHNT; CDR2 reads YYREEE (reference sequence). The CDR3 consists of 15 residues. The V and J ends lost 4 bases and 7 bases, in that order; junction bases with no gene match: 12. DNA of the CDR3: TGTGCCAGCAGCATGGCCGGGACAGGTTACGCTGGCTACACCTTC. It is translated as CASSMAGTGYAGYTF.

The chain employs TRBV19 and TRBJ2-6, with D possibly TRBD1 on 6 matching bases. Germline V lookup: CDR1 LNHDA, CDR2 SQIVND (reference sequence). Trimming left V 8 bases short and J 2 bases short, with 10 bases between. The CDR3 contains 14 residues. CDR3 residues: CASCNRAGANVLTF. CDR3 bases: TGTGCCAGTTGCAACAGGGCTGGGGCCAACGTCCTGACTTTC.

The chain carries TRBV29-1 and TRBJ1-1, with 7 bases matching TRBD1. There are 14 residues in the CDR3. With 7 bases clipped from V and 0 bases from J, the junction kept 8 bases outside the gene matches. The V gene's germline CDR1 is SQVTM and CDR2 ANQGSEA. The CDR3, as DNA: TGCAGCGGGGGGACAGTCAGCATGAACACTGAAGCTTTCTTT. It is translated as CSGGTVSMNTEAFF.

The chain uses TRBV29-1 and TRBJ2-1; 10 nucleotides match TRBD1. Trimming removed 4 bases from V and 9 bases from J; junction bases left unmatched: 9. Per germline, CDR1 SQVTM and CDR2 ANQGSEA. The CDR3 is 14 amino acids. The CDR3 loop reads CSVVRGTGEGEQFF. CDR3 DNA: TGCAGCGTTGTTAGGGGGACAGGGGAGGGTGAGCAGTTCTTC.

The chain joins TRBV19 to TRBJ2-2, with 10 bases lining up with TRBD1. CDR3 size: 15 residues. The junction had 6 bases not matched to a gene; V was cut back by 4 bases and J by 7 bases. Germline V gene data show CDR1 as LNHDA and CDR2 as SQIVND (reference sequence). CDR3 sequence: CASSKTGGGFGELFF. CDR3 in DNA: TGTGCCAGTAGTAAGACAGGGGGCGGTTTCGGGGAGCTGTTTTTT. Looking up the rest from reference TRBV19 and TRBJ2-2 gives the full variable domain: DGGITQSPKYLFRKEGQNVTLSCEQNLNHDAMYWYRQDPGQGLRLIYYSQIVNDFQKGDIAEGYSVSREKKESFPLTVTSAQKNPTAFYLCASSKTGGGFGELFFGEGSRLTVL.

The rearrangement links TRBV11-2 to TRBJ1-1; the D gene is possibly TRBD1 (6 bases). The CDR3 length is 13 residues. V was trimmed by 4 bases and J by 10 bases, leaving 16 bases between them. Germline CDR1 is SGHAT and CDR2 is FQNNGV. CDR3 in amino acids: CASSSYRRGGAFF. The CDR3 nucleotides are TGTGCCAGCAGCTCCTACAGGAGGGGGGGAGCTTTCTTT.

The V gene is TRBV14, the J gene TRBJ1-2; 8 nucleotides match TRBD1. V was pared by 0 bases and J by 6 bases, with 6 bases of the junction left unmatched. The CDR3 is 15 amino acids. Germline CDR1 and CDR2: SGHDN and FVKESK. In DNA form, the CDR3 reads TGTGCCAGCAGCCAAGAGTGGACAGGGTGGAATGGCTACACCTTC. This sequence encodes CASSQEWTGWNGYTF.

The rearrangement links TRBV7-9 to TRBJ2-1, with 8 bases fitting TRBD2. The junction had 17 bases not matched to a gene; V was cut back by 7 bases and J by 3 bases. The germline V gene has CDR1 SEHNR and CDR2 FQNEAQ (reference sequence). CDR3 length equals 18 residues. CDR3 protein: CASIQMRRGGRLYNEQFF. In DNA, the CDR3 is TGTGCCAGCATCCAGATGCGGCGCGGCGGGAGGCTCTACAATGAGCAGTTCTTC.

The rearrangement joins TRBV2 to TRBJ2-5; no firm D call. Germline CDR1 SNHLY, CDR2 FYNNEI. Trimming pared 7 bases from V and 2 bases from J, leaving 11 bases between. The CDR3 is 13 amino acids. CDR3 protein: CASTVGPQETQYF. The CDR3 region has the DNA TGTGCCAGCACTGTGGGCCCGCAAGAGACCCAGTACTTC.

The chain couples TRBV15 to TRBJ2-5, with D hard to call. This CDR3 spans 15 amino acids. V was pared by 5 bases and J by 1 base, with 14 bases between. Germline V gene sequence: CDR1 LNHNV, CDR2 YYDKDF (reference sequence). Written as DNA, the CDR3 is TGTGCCACCAGCCGGCGCCAGGTCGTCCAAGAGACCCAGTACTTC. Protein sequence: CATSRRQVVQETQYF.

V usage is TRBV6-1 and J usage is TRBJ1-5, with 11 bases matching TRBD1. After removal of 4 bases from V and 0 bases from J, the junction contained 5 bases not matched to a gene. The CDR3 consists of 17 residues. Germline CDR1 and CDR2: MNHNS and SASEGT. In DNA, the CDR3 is TGTGCCAGCAGTGCCGGGACAGGGGGAGATAGCAATCAGCCCCAGCATTTT. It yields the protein CASSAGTGGDSNQPQHF.

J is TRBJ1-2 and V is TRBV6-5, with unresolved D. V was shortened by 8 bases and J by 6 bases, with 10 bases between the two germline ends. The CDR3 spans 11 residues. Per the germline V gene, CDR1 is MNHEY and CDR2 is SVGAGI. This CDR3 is CASRHGHGYTF. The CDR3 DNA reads TGTGCCAGCCGTCACGGTCATGGCTACACCTTC.

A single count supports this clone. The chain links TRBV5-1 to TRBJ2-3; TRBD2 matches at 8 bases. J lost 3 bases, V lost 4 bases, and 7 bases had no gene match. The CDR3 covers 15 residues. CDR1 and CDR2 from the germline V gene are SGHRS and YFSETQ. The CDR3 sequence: CASSLGLAETDTQYF. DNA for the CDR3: TGCGCCAGCAGCCTAGGACTAGCTGAAACAGATACGCAGTATTTT. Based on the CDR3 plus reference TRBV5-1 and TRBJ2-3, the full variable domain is KAGVTQTPRYLIKTRGQQVTLSCSPISGHRSVSWYQQTPGQGLQFLFEYFSETQRNKGNFPGRFSGRQFSNSRSEMNVSTLELGDSALYLCASSLGLAETDTQYFGPGTRLTVL.

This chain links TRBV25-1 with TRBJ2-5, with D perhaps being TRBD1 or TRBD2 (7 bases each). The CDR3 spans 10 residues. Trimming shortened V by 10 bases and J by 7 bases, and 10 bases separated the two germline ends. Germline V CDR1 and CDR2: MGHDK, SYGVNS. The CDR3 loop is CATRGGTQYF. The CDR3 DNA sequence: TGTGCCACCAGGGGGGGGACCCAGTACTTC.

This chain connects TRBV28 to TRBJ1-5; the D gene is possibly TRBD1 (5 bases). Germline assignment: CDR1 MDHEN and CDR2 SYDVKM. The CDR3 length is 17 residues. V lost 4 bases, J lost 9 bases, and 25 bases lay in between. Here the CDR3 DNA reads TGTGCCAGCAGTTCAATAGTCCAGGGTATCCGTAGTCTGCCCCAGCATTTT. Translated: CASSSIVQGIRSLPQHF.

CDR3 amino acids: CASVKGQKPNYGYTF. The CDR3 region has the DNA TGTGCCAGCGTTAAGGGGCAGAAACCTAACTATGGCTACACCTTC. The J gene is TRBJ1-2, the V gene TRBV6-1, with D perhaps TRBD1 (5 bases). V was shortened by 8 bases and J by 0 bases, with 16 bases between the two germline ends. The germline gives CDR1 MNHNS, CDR2 SASEGT. The CDR3 is made up of 15 amino acids.